This T cell receptor (beta chain) appears in the sequencing data of a study of T cells after somatic rescue of genetic block. Here immunoSEQ multiplex PCR was the method, and the copy in TCRdb shows in-frame clones only, minus some. The sample carries approximately 70,000 clones, approximately 90% recorded once. Germline CDR1 and CDR2: MGHRA and YSYEKL. This CDR3 region has 16 residues. The V gene end was trimmed by 4 bases and the J gene end by 4 bases; junction bases not matched to a gene: 10. Sequenced sample: peripheral blood mononuclear cells (PBMCs). The receptor was isolated from a man aged 25 to 45. The V call is TRBV4-1, the J call TRBJ1-2; TRBD1 agrees at 9 bases. The CDR3 region is CASSPTTGGGGYGYTF. The DNA for the CDR3 is TGCGCCAGCAGCCCAACTACAGGGGGCGGCGGCTATGGCTACACCTTC.